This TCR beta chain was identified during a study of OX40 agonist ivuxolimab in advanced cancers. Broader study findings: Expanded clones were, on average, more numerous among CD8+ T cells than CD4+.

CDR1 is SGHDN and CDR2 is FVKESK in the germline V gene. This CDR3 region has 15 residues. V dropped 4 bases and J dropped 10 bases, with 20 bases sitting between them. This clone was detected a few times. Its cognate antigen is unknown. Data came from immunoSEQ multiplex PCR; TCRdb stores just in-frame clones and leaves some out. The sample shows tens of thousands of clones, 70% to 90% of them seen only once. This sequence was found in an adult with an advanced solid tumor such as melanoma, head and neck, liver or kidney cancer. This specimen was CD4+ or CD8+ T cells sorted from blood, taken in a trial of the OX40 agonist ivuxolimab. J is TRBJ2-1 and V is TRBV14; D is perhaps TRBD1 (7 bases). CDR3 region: CASSPARGDFGEQFF. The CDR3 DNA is TGTGCCAGCAGCCCGGCCAGGGGGGATTTCGGGGAGCAGTTCTTC.